The next 18 T cell receptor beta chains were all read from a single sample in a study of tissue T cells after allogeneic stem cell transplantation. Libraries were prepared by immunoSEQ multiplex PCR; TCRdb keeps only in-frame clonotypes and omits some of them. The table shows 17,000 or so clones, with roughly 70% occurring only once. Sample: spleen. The source of these receptors is a female BALB/c mouse in good health. The strain's MHC type: H2-d.

This clone has just a few counts. Gene names follow the mouse nomenclature. The missing CDR3 end, 1 residue past where the read stops, is filled in from the germline J gene. Other DNA sequences in this sample translate to the same CDR3. The rearrangement uses TRBV2 and TRBJ1-2; no definite D call. The ends were cut back, 2 bases at V and 0 bases at J, with 4 bases in the middle. Germline assignment: CDR1 LGHNA and CDR2 YSYQKL. CDR3 length: 13 amino acids. Partial CDR3 DNA: TGTGCCAGCAGCCAAACAGCAAACTCCGACTACACC. This translates into CASSQTANSDYT. Given in full, the CDR3 is CASSQTANSDYTF.

On this clone: Gene names and germline refer to mouse. Coverage ceases 1 residue before the CDR3 finishes, and the germline J gene fills in the end. This chain joins TRBV2 and TRBJ2-1, with 8 nucleotides matching TRBD2. The CDR3 has 15 amino acids. V was pared by 2 bases and J by 2 bases, with 2 bases of the junction left unmatched. Germline loops: CDR1 LGHNA, CDR2 YSYQKL. CDR3: CASSQSWGDYAEQFF. Partial CDR3 DNA: TGTGCCAGCAGCCAAAGCTGGGGGGACTATGCTGAGCAGTTC.

Concerning this clone: Any gene name here is a mouse gene name. Read coverage stops 1 residue before the CDR3 terminus; the germline J gene supplies the remainder. The rearrangement joins TRBV31 to TRBJ1-2; D gene unclear. The CDR3 contains 11 residues. The V gene lost 1 base and the J gene lost 2 bases, with 2 bases spanning the gap. The germline gives CDR1 GKSSPN, CDR2 SITVG. CDR3 DNA, as far as it was read: TGTGCCTGGAGTCGGAACTCCGACTACACC. Translation: CAWSRNSDYT. The entire CDR3 is CAWSRNSDYTF.

Remarks on this clone: The gene names given are mouse names. With the read ending 1 residue before the CDR3 end, the germline J gene is used to fill in that end. The chain has TRBV31 and TRBJ1-1, with a weak D call TRBD1 (5 bases). This CDR3 spans 12 amino acids. V was pared by 0 bases and J by 4 bases, with 6 bases between. The germline V gene encodes CDR1 GKSSPN and CDR2 SITVG. The DNA read from the CDR3 is TGTGCCTGGAGTCTAGACAGCACAGAAGTCTTC. This sequence encodes CAWSLDSTEVF. The CDR3, in full, reads CAWSLDSTEVFF.

As for this clone: Any gene name here is a mouse gene name. From the germline J gene comes the end of the CDR3, since the read stops 1 residue before it. This rearrangement joins TRBV14 to TRBJ1-1, with D maybe TRBD1 (6 bases). V was pared by 0 bases and J by 0 bases, with 9 bases between. Germline CDR1 is SGHDT and CDR2 is FRDEAV. The CDR3 has 15 residues. The CDR3 sequence: CASSFSGQANTEVFF. CDR3 DNA, as far as it was read: TGTGCCAGCAGTTTCTCGGGACAAGCAAACACAGAAGTCTTC.

This clone was picked up a small number of times. The genes and germline here are from mouse. The read stops 1 residue short of the end of the CDR3; the missing end is completed from the germline J gene. The V call is TRBV20, the J call TRBJ1-5; D is unresolved. The V gene's germline CDR1 is GFQATS and CDR2 STVNSAI. CDR3 size: 13 residues. Trimming took 0 bases from V and 4 from J, leaving 7 bases between them. The covered CDR3 bases are TGTGGTGCTAGGGATAACAGAAACCAGGCTCCGCTT. Translation gives CGARDNRNQAPL. The full CDR3 protein reads CGARDNRNQAPLF.

With respect to this clone: Mouse germline and gene names are used. The CDR3 extends 1 residue past the end of the read, so its final part is completed from the germline J gene. The V call is TRBV13-1, the J call TRBJ2-5; TRBD2 matches 9 bases. CDR3 length equals 15 residues. After removal of 0 bases from V and 2 bases from J, the junction contained 1 base not matched to a gene. The germline gives CDR1 NSHNY, CDR2 SYGAGN. CDR3 DNA (partial): TGTGCCAGCAGTGATGGACTGGGGGTCCAAGACACCCAGTAC. This gives the protein CASSDGLGVQDTQY. The CDR3 in its entirety is CASSDGLGVQDTQYF.

With regard to this clone: The gene names given are mouse names. The observed sequence ends 1 residue before the CDR3 terminus, with the missing tail filled in from the germline J gene. The rearrangement joins TRBV13-1 to TRBJ1-4; no definite D call. V lost 1 base, J lost 5 bases, and 6 bases lay in between. Germline V gene sequence: CDR1 NSHNY, CDR2 SYGAGN. The CDR3 extends over 13 amino acids. CDR3 DNA, as far as it was read: TGTGCCAGCAGTGATATAACAAACGAAAGATTATTT. Translating gives CASSDITNERLF. The CDR3 in full is CASSDITNERLFF.

As for this clone: The listed genes are named as in mouse. The read ends 1 residue early relative to the CDR3; the germline J gene fills the gap. The chain uses TRBV29 and TRBJ2-3; 8 nucleotides match TRBD1. Losses at the gene ends were 4 bases for V and 1 base for J; bases not matched to a gene: 1. Per germline, CDR1 MSHET and CDR2 SYDVDS. There are 14 residues in the CDR3. The DNA read from the CDR3 is TGTGCTAGCAGTTCAGGGGGCGGTGCAGAAACGCTGTAT. Amino acids: CASSSGGGAETLY. In full, the CDR3 is CASSSGGGAETLYF. Complete variable domain (other parts from reference TRBV29 and TRBJ2-3): DMKVTQMPRYLIKRMGENVLLECGQDMSHETMYWYRQDPGLGLQLIYISYDVDSNSEGDIPKGYRVSRKKREHFSLILDSAKTNQTSVYFCASSSGGGAETLYFGSGTRLTVL.

A remark on this clone: Mouse names are used for the genes. With the read ending 1 residue before the CDR3 end, the germline J gene is used to fill in that end. The rearrangement links TRBV13-2 to TRBJ2-5, with 14 nucleotides matching TRBD2. The germline V gene has CDR1 NNHNN and CDR2 SYGAGS (reference sequence). V lost 3 bases, J lost 5 bases, and 2 bases stayed unmatched. CDR3 length equals 15 residues. The CDR3 DNA, read in part, is TGTGCCAGCGGTGGGGACTGGGGGGGCCTAGACACCCAGTAC. Amino acid sequence: CASGGDWGGLDTQY. The CDR3 in its entirety is CASGGDWGGLDTQYF.

Regarding this clone: Gene names are mouse gene names. The CDR3 end falls 1 residue outside the read, so it is completed with the germline J gene. The rearrangement joins TRBV5 to TRBJ2-5, with a possible D match to TRBD1 (5 bases). Trimming removed 1 base at V and 1 base at J, with 6 bases between. The length of the CDR3 is 14 residues. In germline, CDR1 is LGHNA, CDR2 YNLKQL (reference sequence). Incomplete CDR3 DNA: TGTGCCAGCAGCCAAGGGACATACCAAGACACCCAGTAC. The encoded protein is CASSQGTYQDTQY. The whole CDR3 sequence is CASSQGTYQDTQYF.

Notes on this clone: Germline and genes: mouse. The read finishes 1 residue shy of the CDR3 end, and the germline J gene is used to complete it. The chain joins TRBV13-2 to TRBJ2-5, with 9 bases fitting TRBD1. This CDR3 region has 14 residues. CDR1 is NNHNN and CDR2 is SYGAGS in the germline V gene (reference sequence). J lost 4 bases, V lost 4 bases, and 4 bases had no gene match. Incomplete CDR3 DNA: TGTGCCAGCGGTTCGACAGGGGGGGAAGACACCCAGTAC. Protein sequence: CASGSTGGEDTQY. The whole CDR3 reads CASGSTGGEDTQYF.

Turning to this clone: Genes here carry mouse names. The CDR3 end is not reached by the read, which stops 1 residue before it; the germline J gene fills it in. The chain employs TRBV13-2 and TRBJ2-7; D gene ambiguous. The CDR3 length is 13 residues. The germline V gene encodes CDR1 NNHNN and CDR2 SYGAGS (reference sequence). The V gene lost 2 bases and the J gene lost 0 bases, with 6 bases spanning the gap. CDR3: CASGEGISYEQYF. The covered CDR3 bases are TGTGCCAGCGGTGAAGGGATCTCCTATGAACAGTAC.

Regarding this clone: The gene names given are mouse names. The read ends 1 residue before the CDR3 terminus; that terminus is restored from the germline J gene. The chain carries TRBV19 and TRBJ1-4; the D gene is possibly TRBD1 (6 bases). Germline V CDR1 and CDR2: FNHDT, SITEND (reference sequence). V was clipped by 4 bases and J by 3 bases, with 10 bases between them. There are 14 residues in the CDR3. The sequenced part of the CDR3 DNA is TGTGCCAGCAGTGCCAGGGGCCCCAACGAAAGATTATTT. Protein sequence: CASSARGPNERLF. The full CDR3 sequence reads CASSARGPNERLFF.

As to this clone: The gene symbols are mouse symbols. CDR3 bases read: TGTGCCAGCGGTGACGACAGGGGTCAAAACACCTTGTAC. Translated, it gives CASGDDRGQNTLY. Given in full, the CDR3 is CASGDDRGQNTLYF. The chain has TRBV13-2 and TRBJ2-4, with TRBD1 identical over 7 bases. The read is 1 residue too short to cover the CDR3 end, so that end is filled in from the germline J gene. The CDR3 runs 14 residues. Unmatched junction bases numbered 1, after V lost 2 bases and J lost 1 base. Germline-derived CDR1 and CDR2 are NNHNN and SYGAGS (reference sequence).

A word on this clone: These gene names are mouse names. The read stops 1 residue short of the end of the CDR3; the missing end is completed from the germline J gene. The rearrangement links TRBV13-1 to TRBJ2-4; 10 positions match TRBD2. This CDR3 is built from 14 residues. V was pared by 3 bases and J by 7 bases, with 5 bases of the junction left unmatched. CDR1 is NSHNY, CDR2 SYGAGN, per germline. The CDR3: CASSVDWGEDTLYF. CDR3 DNA (partial): TGTGCCAGCAGTGTCGACTGGGGGGAGGACACCTTGTAC.

Concerning this clone itself: Any gene name here is a mouse gene name. The read finishes 1 residue shy of the CDR3 end, and the germline J gene is used to complete it. The chain combines TRBV19 with TRBJ2-4, with D hard to call. CDR1 is FNHDT, CDR2 SITEND, per germline (reference sequence). CDR3 length: 16 amino acids. V gave up 1 base and J gave up 0 bases, with 12 bases separating them. CDR3: CASSIKGRRSQNTLYF. The CDR3 DNA, read in part, is TGTGCCAGCAGTATAAAGGGTAGAAGAAGTCAAAACACCTTGTAC.

As for this clone: Mouse gene names and germline throughout. Sequencing ends 1 residue short of the CDR3 end; the germline J gene provides the rest. The chain uses TRBV31 and TRBJ1-3, with 12 bases matching TRBD1. This CDR3 contains 16 residues. Germline loops: CDR1 GKSSPN, CDR2 SITVG. V gave up 3 bases and J gave up 3 bases; unmatched junction bases: 6. The CDR3 spells CAWSPGTGGVGNTLYF. The CDR3 bases that were read are TGTGCCTGGAGCCCCGGGACAGGGGGCGTTGGAAATACGCTCTAT.